The clone carrying this TCR beta chain showed up just a few times. What it recognizes is unknown. The read falls 3 residues short of the CDR3 end, and the missing part is taken from the germline J gene. This specimen belongs to a study of T cell clonality in common variable immunodeficiency. Findings and caveats of the study: T cell subpopulation sequencing would be needed to explain CVID clonality. CVID subjects had higher TCRbeta clonality than healthy controls, most marked in about a third.

Some clones are missing from TCRdb's copy, which holds only in-frame ones; the method was immunoSEQ multiplex PCR. The sample gives approximately 44,000 clones, none seen only once, and the top ten clones hold approximately 3%. Germline V gene sequence: CDR1 GTSNPN, CDR2 SVGIG (reference sequence). This CDR3 spans 12 amino acids. The origin of this receptor is a person aged 18-69 years in good health. The chain uses TRBV30 and TRBJ1-2; the D gene is possibly TRBD1 (5 bases). Sequenced: peripheral blood mononuclear cells. The sequenced part of the CDR3 DNA is TGTGCCTGGAGCGGGAGGGGCGGTGAC. It yields the protein CAWSGRGGD. The whole CDR3 sequence reads CAWSGRGGDYTF.